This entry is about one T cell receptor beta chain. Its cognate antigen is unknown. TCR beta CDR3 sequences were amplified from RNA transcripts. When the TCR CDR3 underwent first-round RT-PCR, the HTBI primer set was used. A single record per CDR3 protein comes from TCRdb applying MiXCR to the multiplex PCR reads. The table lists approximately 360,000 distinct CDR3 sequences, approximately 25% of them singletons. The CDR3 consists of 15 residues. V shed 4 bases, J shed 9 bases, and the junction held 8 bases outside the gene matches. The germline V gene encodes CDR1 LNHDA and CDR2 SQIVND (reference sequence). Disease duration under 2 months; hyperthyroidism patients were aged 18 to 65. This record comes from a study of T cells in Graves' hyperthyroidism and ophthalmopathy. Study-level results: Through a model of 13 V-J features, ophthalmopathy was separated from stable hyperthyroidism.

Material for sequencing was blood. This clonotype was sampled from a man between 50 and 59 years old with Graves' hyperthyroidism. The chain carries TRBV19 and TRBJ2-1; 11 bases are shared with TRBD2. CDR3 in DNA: TGTGCCAGTAGTAGGAATAGCGGGAGGGCCGTTGAGCAGTTCTTC. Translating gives CASSRNSGRAVEQFF. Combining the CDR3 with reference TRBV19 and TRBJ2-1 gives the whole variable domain DGGITQSPKYLFRKEGQNVTLSCEQNLNHDAMYWYRQDPGQGLRLIYYSQIVNDFQKGDIAEGYSVSREKKESFPLTVTSAQKNPTAFYLCASSRNSGRAVEQFFGPGTRLTVL.